This is a list of T cell receptor beta chains from one sample in a study of cytomegalovirus exposure and HLA in healthy donors. Some clones are missing from TCRdb's copy, which holds only in-frame ones; the method was immunoSEQ multiplex PCR. The repertoire holds under 200,000 clones, roughly 76% seen once, with about 2.3% in the top ten. The specimen was PBMCs. The receptors come from a male donor in good health and CMV-seronegative. Each CDR3 is given with its conserved first and last residue. Each record gives: clone size, V gene, D gene, J gene, CDR3 protein, CDR3 DNA. A D gene is named only where the DNA matches it firmly. The size entry is marked missing in some rows and otherwise reads once, few, many or a size class.

clone size: few
V gene: TRBV7-9
D gene: -
J gene: TRBJ1-1
CDR3 protein: CASSPSGQLMNTEAFF
CDR3 DNA: TGTGCCAGCAGCCCGAGTGGGCAGCTCATGAACACTGAAGCTTTCTTT

clone size: -
V gene: TRBV7-9
D gene: TRBD2
J gene: TRBJ2-5
CDR3 protein: CASSPAELAGGPGETQYF
CDR3 DNA: TGTGCCAGCAGCCCCGCGGAGCTAGCGGGGGGGCCGGGAGAGACCCAGTACTTC

clone size: -
V gene: TRBV7-8
D gene: -
J gene: TRBJ1-4
CDR3 protein: CASSSVRREKLFF
CDR3 DNA: TGTGCCAGCAGCTCCGTCCGGCGGGAAAAACTGTTTTTT

clone size: -
V gene: TRBV5-1
D gene: -
J gene: TRBJ2-2
CDR3 protein: CASNRGGTAYSNTGELFF
CDR3 DNA: TGCGCCAGCAACCGGGGAGGTACAGCTTACTCGAACACCGGGGAGCTGTTTTTT

clone size: once
V gene: TRBV4-1
D gene: TRBD1
J gene: TRBJ1-6
CDR3 protein: CASSSRQGLPYSPLHF
CDR3 DNA: TGCGCCAGCAGCTCCCGACAGGGCCTACCGTATTCACCCCTCCACTTT

clone size: once
V gene: TRBV2
D gene: TRBD1
J gene: TRBJ1-1
CDR3 protein: CASRTGTGEPGAFF
CDR3 DNA: TGTGCCAGCAGAACCGGGACAGGGGAGCCAGGGGCTTTCTTT

clone size: -
V gene: TRBV6-1
D gene: -
J gene: TRBJ1-2
CDR3 protein: CASSDTGKHYGYTF
CDR3 DNA: TGTGCCAGCAGTGACACAGGGAAGCACTATGGCTACACCTTC

clone size: -
V gene: TRBV7-6
D gene: TRBD2
J gene: TRBJ2-1
CDR3 protein: CASSPRLAGDRNEQFF
CDR3 DNA: TGTGCCAGCAGCCCTAGACTAGCGGGGGATCGGAATGAGCAGTTCTTC

clone size: -
V gene: TRBV10-3
D gene: -
J gene: TRBJ2-1
CDR3 protein: CAIRTPQGSSYNEQFF
CDR3 DNA: TGTGCCATCAGGACCCCCCAGGGGTCCTCCTACAATGAGCAGTTCTTC

clone size: -
V gene: TRBV19
D gene: -
J gene: TRBJ1-2
CDR3 protein: CASHVSQSLGYTF
CDR3 DNA: TGTGCCAGCCACGTATCACAGTCTCTTGGCTACACCTTC

clone size: -
V gene: TRBV7-2
D gene: TRBD2
J gene: TRBJ2-7
CDR3 protein: CASSLLAGGRGMGSYEQYF
CDR3 DNA: TGTGCCAGCAGCCTTCTAGCGGGGGGGCGGGGTATGGGCTCCTACGAGCAGTACTTC

clone size: -
V gene: TRBV21-1
D gene: -
J gene: TRBJ1-2
CDR3 protein: CASSKEAGWGGYTF
CDR3 DNA: TGTGCCAGCAGCAAAGAGGCAGGGTGGGGTGGCTACACCTTC

clone size: -
V gene: TRBV7-2
D gene: TRBD1
J gene: TRBJ1-2
CDR3 protein: CASRGQGFWHGYTF
CDR3 DNA: TGTGCCAGCAGGGGACAGGGCTTTTGGCATGGCTACACCTTC

clone size: -
V gene: TRBV6-6
D gene: TRBD1
J gene: TRBJ1-2
CDR3 protein: CASSDTVTGGNGYTF
CDR3 DNA: TGTGCCAGCAGTGACACGGTGACAGGGGGCAATGGCTACACCTTC

clone size: few
V gene: TRBV27
D gene: -
J gene: TRBJ2-7
CDR3 protein: CASSFQSEYEQYF
CDR3 DNA: TGTGCCAGCAGTTTTCAGTCAGAATACGAGCAGTACTTC

clone size: -
V gene: TRBV9
D gene: TRBD1
J gene: TRBJ2-3
CDR3 protein: CASSPLWDRGSDTQYF
CDR3 DNA: TGTGCCAGCAGCCCTCTTTGGGACAGGGGATCAGATACGCAGTATTTT

clone size: -
V gene: TRBV7-2
D gene: -
J gene: TRBJ2-7
CDR3 protein: CASSYSLTGAYEQYF
CDR3 DNA: TGTGCCAGCAGCTATTCTCTGACAGGAGCCTACGAGCAGTACTTC

clone size: once
V gene: TRBV29-1
D gene: -
J gene: TRBJ1-1
CDR3 protein: CSVEDRPRSAGLRGNTEAFF
CDR3 DNA: TGCAGCGTTGAAGACCGCCCCCGGAGTGCGGGCCTACGAGGAAACACTGAAGCTTTCTTT

clone size: few
V gene: TRBV27
D gene: -
J gene: TRBJ2-6
CDR3 protein: CASSLSLGSGANGLTF
CDR3 DNA: TGTGCCAGCAGTTTATCGTTGGGGTCTGGGGCCAACGGCCTGACTTTC

clone size: -
V gene: TRBV6-1
D gene: -
J gene: TRBJ2-7
CDR3 protein: CASSSDSQLYEQYF
CDR3 DNA: TGTGCCAGCAGTTCCGACTCTCAGCTCTACGAGCAGTACTTC

clone size: -
V gene: TRBV4-1
D gene: -
J gene: TRBJ1-6
CDR3 protein: CASTRAAGVPNLSPLHF
CDR3 DNA: TGCGCCAGCACCCGAGCGGCGGGGGTCCCCAATTTATCACCCCTCCACTTT

clone size: -
V gene: TRBV5-1
D gene: -
J gene: TRBJ2-1
CDR3 protein: CASSLGIARDEQFF
CDR3 DNA: TGCGCCAGCAGCTTGGGGATAGCACGCGATGAGCAGTTCTTC

clone size: -
V gene: TRBV29-1
D gene: TRBD1
J gene: TRBJ2-3
CDR3 protein: CSVRAGTEYTDTQYF
CDR3 DNA: TGCAGCGTTCGAGCCGGGACAGAGTACACAGATACGCAGTATTTT

clone size: -
V gene: TRBV5-1
D gene: -
J gene: TRBJ2-3
CDR3 protein: CASSFDSPSTDTQYF
CDR3 DNA: TGCGCCAGCAGCTTTGACAGCCCTAGCACAGATACGCAGTATTTT

clone size: -
V gene: TRBV9
D gene: TRBD1
J gene: TRBJ1-6
CDR3 protein: CASSPRQGGSPLHF
CDR3 DNA: TGTGCCAGCAGCCCCCGACAGGGTGGGTCACCCCTCCACTTT

clone size: -
V gene: TRBV4-1
D gene: -
J gene: TRBJ1-1
CDR3 protein: CASREQGGANTEAFF
CDR3 DNA: TGCGCCAGCAGAGAACAGGGTGGAGCGAACACTGAAGCTTTCTTT

clone size: -
V gene: TRBV7-7
D gene: TRBD1
J gene: TRBJ2-1
CDR3 protein: CASSPVERGPGEQFF
CDR3 DNA: TGTGCCAGCAGCCCGGTCGAAAGGGGGCCGGGGGAGCAGTTCTTC

clone size: -
V gene: TRBV7-2
D gene: TRBD2
J gene: TRBJ2-3
CDR3 protein: CASSTGLAGGSDTQYF
CDR3 DNA: TGTGCCAGCAGCACGGGACTAGCGGGGGGCTCAGATACGCAGTATTTT

clone size: few
V gene: TRBV5-1
D gene: -
J gene: TRBJ2-5
CDR3 protein: CASSLAGTRQETQYF
CDR3 DNA: TGCGCCAGCAGCTTGGCCGGGACACGACAAGAGACCCAGTACTTC

clone size: -
V gene: TRBV6-1
D gene: -
J gene: TRBJ1-6
CDR3 protein: CASSVWAREKYNSPLHF
CDR3 DNA: TGTGCCAGCAGTGTTTGGGCTCGGGAAAAGTATAATTCACCCCTCCACTTT

clone size: -
V gene: TRBV6-5
D gene: -
J gene: TRBJ1-1
CDR3 protein: CASRTDRMRSTEAFF
CDR3 DNA: TGTGCCAGCAGGACCGACAGGATGCGGAGCACTGAAGCTTTCTTT

clone size: -
V gene: TRBV2
D gene: -
J gene: TRBJ2-3
CDR3 protein: CASRQGSRTSSTDTQYF
CDR3 DNA: TGTGCCAGCAGACAGGGGTCCCGGACTAGCAGCACAGATACGCAGTATTTT